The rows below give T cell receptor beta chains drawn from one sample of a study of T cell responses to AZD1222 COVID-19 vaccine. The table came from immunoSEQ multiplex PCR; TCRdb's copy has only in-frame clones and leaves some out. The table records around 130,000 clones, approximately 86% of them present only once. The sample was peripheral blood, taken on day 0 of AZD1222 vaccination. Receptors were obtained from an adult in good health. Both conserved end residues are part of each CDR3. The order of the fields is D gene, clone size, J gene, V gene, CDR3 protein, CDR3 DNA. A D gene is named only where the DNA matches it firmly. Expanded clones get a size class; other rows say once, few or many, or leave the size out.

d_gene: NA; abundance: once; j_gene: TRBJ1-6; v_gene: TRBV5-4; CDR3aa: CASSNRTGRNSPLHF; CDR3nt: TGTGCCAGCAGCAACCGCACAGGTCGTAATTCACCCCTCCACTTT
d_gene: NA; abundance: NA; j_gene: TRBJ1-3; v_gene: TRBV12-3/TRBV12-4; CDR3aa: CASSFGYTIYF; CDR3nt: TGTGCCAGCAGTTTTGGATACACCATATATTTT
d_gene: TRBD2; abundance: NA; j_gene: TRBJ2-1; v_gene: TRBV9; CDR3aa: CASSPFRGLAGGYEQFF; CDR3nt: TGTGCCAGCAGCCCTTTCAGGGGACTAGCGGGGGGGTATGAGCAGTTCTTC
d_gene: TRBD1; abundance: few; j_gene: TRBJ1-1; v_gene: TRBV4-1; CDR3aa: CASSAQVAGTGEDTEAFF; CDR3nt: TGCGCCAGCAGCGCACAAGTGGCGGGGACAGGGGAGGACACTGAAGCTTTCTTT
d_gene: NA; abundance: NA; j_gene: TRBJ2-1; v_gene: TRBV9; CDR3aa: CASSVNQQNEQFF; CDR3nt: TGTGCCAGCAGCGTAAATCAGCAAAATGAGCAGTTCTTC
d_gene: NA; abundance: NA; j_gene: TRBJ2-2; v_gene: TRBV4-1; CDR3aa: CASSQRALPRGTGELFF; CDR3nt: TGCGCCAGCAGCCAGAGGGCCCTACCGAGGGGCACCGGGGAGCTGTTTTTT
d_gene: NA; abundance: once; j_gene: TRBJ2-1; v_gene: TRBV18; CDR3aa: CASSPLNSGFYEQFF; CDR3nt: TGTGCCAGCTCACCACTAAACTCAGGGTTTTATGAGCAGTTCTTC
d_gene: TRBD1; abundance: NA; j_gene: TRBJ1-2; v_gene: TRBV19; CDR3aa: CASRYKGQVYGYTF; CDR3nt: TGTGCCAGTAGATATAAGGGACAGGTCTATGGCTACACCTTC
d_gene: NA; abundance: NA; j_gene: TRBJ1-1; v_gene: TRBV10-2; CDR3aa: CASREGGDNTEAFF; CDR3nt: TGCGCCAGCAGGGAGGGGGGGGATAACACTGAAGCTTTCTTT
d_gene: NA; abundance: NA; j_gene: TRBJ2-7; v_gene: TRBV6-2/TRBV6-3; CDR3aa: CASSLGGYEQYF; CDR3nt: TGTGCCAGCAGTTTGGGCGGGTACGAGCAGTACTTC
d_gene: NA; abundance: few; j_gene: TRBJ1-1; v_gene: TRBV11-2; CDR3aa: CASSSTGGNTEAFF; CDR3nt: TGTGCCAGCAGCTCAACGGGGGGCAACACTGAAGCTTTCTTT
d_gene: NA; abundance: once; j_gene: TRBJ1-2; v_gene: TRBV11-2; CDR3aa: CASSPGAVSYGYTF; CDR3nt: TGTGCCAGCAGCCCCGGGGCGGTTTCCTATGGCTACACCTTC
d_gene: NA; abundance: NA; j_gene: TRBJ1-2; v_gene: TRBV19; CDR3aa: CASIAAAGATNYGYTF; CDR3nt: TGTGCCAGTATTGCCGCCGCGGGGGCCACCAACTATGGCTACACCTTC
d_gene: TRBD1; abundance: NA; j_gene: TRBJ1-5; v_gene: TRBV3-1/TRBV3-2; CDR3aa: CASSPARDRGKQPQHF; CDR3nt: TGTGCCAGCAGCCCAGCGCGGGACAGGGGGAAGCAGCCCCAGCATTTT
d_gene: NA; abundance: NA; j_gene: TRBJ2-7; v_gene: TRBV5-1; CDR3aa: CASSLDYEQYF; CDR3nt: TGCGCCAGCAGCTTAGACTACGAGCAGTACTTC
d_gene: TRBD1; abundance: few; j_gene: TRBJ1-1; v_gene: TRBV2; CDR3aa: CASIATGLNTEAFF; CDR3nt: TGTGCCAGCATTGCGACAGGGCTGAACACTGAAGCTTTCTTT
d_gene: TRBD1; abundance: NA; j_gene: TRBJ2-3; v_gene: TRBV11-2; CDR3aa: CASSLVPGQGASPDTQYF; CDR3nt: TGTGCCAGCAGCTTAGTTCCGGGACAGGGGGCTTCCCCAGATACGCAGTATTTT
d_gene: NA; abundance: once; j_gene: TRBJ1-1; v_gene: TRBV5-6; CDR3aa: CASTLAVNTEAFF; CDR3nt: TGTGCCAGCACCTTGGCGGTGAACACTGAAGCTTTCTTT
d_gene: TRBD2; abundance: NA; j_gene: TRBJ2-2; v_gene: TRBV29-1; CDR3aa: CSVGKGLANTGELFF; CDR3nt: TGCAGCGTCGGAAAGGGACTAGCGAACACCGGGGAGCTGTTTTTT
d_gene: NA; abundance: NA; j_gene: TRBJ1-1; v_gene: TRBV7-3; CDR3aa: CASSSLPGNEAFF; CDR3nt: TGTGCCAGCAGCTCCCTTCCGGGGAATGAAGCTTTCTTT
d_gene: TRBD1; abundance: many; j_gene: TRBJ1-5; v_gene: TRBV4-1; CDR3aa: CASSRTPGQGNQPQHF; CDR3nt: TGCGCCAGCAGCCGGACGCCGGGACAGGGCAATCAGCCCCAGCATTTT
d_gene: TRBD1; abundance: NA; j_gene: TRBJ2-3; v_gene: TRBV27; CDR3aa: CASSLTILGGTGLPDTQYF; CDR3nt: TGTGCCAGCAGTCTAACCATCCTCGGTGGGACAGGGTTGCCAGATACGCAGTATTTT
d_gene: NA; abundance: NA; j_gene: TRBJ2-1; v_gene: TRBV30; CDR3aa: CAGGPAPSSYNEQFF; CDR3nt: TGTGCCGGGGGCCCCGCCCCAAGCTCCTACAATGAGCAGTTCTTC
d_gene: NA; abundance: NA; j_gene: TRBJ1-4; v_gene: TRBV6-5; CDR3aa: CASIQIRGEKLFF; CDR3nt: TGTGCCAGCATCCAGATACGGGGGGAAAAACTGTTTTTT
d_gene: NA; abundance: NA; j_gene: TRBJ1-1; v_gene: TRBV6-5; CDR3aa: CASKTTGSNTEAFF; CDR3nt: TGTGCCAGCAAGACAACAGGGAGTAACACTGAAGCTTTCTTT
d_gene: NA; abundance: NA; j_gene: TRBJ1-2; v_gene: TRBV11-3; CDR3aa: CASSLIGGGGYTF; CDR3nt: TGTGCCAGCAGCTTAATAGGGGGAGGAGGCTACACCTTC
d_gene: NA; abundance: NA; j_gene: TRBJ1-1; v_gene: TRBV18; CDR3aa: CASSQTGANTEAFF; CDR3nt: TGTGCCAGCTCACAGACAGGAGCGAACACTGAAGCTTTCTTT
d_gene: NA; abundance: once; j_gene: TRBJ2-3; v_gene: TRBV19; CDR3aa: CASSVLLGGPPDTQYF; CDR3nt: TGTGCCAGTAGCGTTTTACTAGGGGGGCCACCAGATACGCAGTATTTT
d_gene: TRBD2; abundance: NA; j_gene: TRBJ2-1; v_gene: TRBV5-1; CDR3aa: CASSLVAGGRNEQFF; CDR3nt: TGCGCCAGCAGCTTGGTGGCGGGGGGACGCAATGAGCAGTTCTTC
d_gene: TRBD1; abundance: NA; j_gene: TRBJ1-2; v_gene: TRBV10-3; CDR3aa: CATGQASNYGYTF; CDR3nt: TGTGCCACCGGACAGGCTTCTAACTATGGCTACACCTTC
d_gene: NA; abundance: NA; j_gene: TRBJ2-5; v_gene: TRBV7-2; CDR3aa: CASSLHGGETQYF; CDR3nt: TGTGCCAGCAGCCTACATGGGGGGGAGACCCAGTACTTC
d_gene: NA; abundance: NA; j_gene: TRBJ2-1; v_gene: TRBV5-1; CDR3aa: CASSLVSGNEQFF; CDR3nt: TGCGCCAGCAGCTTGGTGTCGGGCAATGAGCAGTTCTTC
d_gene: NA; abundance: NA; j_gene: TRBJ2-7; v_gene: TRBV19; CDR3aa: CASSMWAGGNRFYEQYF; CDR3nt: TGTGCCAGTAGTATGTGGGCCGGGGGAAACCGGTTCTACGAGCAGTACTTC
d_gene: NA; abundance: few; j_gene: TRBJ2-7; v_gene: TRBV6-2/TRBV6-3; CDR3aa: CASSSPNRGLVGEQYF; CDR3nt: TGTGCCAGCAGCTCGCCCAACAGGGGACTAGTTGGCGAGCAGTACTTC
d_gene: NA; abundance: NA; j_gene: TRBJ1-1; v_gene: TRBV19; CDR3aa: CASSPRVVGTEAFF; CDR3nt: TGTGCCAGTAGTCCCCGGGTGGTCGGCACTGAAGCTTTCTTT
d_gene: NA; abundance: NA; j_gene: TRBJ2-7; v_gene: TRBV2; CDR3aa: CASIDKSSYEQYF; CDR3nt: TGTGCCAGCATAGACAAAAGCTCCTACGAGCAGTACTTC
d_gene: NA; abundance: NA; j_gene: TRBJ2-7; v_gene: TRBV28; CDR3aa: CASSAHSSGTYEQYF; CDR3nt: TGTGCCAGCAGCGCTCATAGTAGCGGAACCTACGAGCAGTACTTC
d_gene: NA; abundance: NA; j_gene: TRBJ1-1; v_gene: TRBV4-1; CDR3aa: CASSPGNAEAFF; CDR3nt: TGCGCCAGCAGCCCGGGCAACGCTGAAGCTTTCTTT
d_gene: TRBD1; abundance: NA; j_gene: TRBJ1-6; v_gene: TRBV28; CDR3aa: CATGTVYNSPLHF; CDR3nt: TGTGCCACCGGGACAGTTTATAATTCACCCCTCCACTTT
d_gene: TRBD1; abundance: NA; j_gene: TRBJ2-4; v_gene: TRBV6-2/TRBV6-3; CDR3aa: CASRYDRGGAKNIQYF; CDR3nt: TGTGCCAGCAGGTACGACAGGGGTGGAGCCAAAAACATTCAGTACTTC
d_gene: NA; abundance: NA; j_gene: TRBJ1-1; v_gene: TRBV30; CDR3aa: CAWSVGGTTEAFF; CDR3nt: TGTGCCTGGAGTGTAGGAGGGACGACTGAAGCTTTCTTT
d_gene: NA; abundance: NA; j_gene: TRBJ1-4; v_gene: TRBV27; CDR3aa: CASGLSHEKLFF; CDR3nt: TGTGCCAGCGGCTTAAGCCATGAAAAACTGTTTTTT
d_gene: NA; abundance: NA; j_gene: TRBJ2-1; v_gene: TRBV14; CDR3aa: CASSQDLARSYNEQFF; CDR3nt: TGTGCCAGCAGCCAAGATTTAGCCAGGAGCTACAATGAGCAGTTCTTC
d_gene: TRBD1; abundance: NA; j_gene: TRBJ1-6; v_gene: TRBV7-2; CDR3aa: CASSPDRARNSPLHF; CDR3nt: TGTGCCAGCAGCCCGGACAGGGCGAGAAATTCACCCCTCCACTTT
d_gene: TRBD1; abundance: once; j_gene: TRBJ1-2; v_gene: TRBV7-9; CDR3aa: CASSHGTAYGYTF; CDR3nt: TGTGCCAGCAGCCACGGGACAGCCTATGGCTACACCTTC
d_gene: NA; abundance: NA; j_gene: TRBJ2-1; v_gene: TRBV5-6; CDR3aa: CASSLLNNEQFF; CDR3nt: TGTGCCAGCAGCTTGTTGAATAATGAGCAGTTCTTC
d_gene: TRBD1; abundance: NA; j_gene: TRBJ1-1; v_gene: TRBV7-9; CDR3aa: CASSGQGGTEAFF; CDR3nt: TGTGCCTCATCTGGACAGGGAGGGACTGAAGCTTTCTTT
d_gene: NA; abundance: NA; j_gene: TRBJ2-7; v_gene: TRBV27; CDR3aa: CASGAGPFYEQYF; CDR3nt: TGTGCCAGCGGCGCGGGGCCGTTCTACGAGCAGTACTTC
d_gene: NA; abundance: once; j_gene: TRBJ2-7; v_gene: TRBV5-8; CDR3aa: CASSLVPGKSYEQYF; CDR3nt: TGTGCCAGCAGCTTGGTCCCAGGGAAATCCTACGAGCAGTACTTC
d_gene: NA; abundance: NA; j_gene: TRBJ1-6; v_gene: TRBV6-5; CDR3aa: CASTLRTDANSPLHF; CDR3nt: TGTGCCAGCACCCTCCGGACGGACGCTAATTCACCCCTCCACTTT
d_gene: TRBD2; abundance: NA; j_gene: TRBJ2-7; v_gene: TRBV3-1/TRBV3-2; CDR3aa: CASSQGGGSYEQYF; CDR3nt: TGTGCCAGCAGCCAAGGCGGGGGGTCCTACGAGCAGTACTTC
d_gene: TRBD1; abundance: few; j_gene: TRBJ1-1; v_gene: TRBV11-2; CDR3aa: CASSARQGVNTEAFF; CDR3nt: TGTGCCAGCAGCGCCCGACAGGGGGTGAACACTGAAGCTTTCTTT
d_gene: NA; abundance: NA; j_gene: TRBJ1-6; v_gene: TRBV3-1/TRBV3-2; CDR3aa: CASSPVGMHSPLHF; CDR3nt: TGTGCCAGCAGCCCAGTGGGCATGCATTCACCCCTCCACTTT
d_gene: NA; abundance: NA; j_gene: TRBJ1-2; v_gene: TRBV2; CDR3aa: CASSDQVGYGYTF; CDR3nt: TGTGCCAGCAGTGACCAGGTCGGCTATGGCTACACCTTC